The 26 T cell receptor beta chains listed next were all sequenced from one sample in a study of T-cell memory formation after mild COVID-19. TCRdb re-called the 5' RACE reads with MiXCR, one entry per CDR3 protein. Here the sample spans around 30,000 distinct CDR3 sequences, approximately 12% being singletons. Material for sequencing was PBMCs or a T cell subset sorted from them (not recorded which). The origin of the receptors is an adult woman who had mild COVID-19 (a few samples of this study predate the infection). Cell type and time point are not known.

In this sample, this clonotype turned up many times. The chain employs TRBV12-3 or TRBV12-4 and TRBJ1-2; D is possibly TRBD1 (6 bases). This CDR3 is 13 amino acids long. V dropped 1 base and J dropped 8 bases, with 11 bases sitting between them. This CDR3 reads CASSLGRGGGYTF. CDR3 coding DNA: TGTGCCAGCAGTTTAGGCAGGGGAGGAGGCTACACCTTC.

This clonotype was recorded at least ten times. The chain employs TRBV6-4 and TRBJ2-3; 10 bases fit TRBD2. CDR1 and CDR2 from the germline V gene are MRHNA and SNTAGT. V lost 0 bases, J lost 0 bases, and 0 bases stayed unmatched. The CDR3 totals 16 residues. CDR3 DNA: TGTGCCAGCAGTGACTCAGCGGGGGGGAGCACAGATACGCAGTATTTT. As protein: CASSDSAGGSTDTQYF.

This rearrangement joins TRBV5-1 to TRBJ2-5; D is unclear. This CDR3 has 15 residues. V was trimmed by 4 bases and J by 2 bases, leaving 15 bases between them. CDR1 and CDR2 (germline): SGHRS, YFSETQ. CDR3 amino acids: CASSPETGPQETQYF. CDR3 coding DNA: TGCGCCAGCAGCCCCGAGACCGGCCCTCAAGAGACCCAGTACTTC.

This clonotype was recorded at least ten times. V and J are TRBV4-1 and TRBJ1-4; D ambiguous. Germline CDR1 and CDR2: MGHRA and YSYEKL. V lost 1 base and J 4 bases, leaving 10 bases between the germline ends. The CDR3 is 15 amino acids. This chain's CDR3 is CASSQVRNRNEKLFF. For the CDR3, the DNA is TGCGCCAGCAGCCAAGTGAGAAATCGTAATGAAAAACTGTTTTTT.

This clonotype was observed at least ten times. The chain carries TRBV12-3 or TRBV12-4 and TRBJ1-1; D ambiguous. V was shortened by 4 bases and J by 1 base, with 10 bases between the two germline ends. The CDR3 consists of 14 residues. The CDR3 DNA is TGTGCCAGCAGTTCAGGTTGGCGGAACACTGAAGCTTTCTTT. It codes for CASSSGWRNTEAFF.

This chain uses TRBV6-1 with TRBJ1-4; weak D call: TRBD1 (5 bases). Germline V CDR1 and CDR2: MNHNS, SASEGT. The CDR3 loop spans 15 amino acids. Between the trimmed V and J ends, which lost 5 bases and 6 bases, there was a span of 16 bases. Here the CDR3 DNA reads TGTGCCAGCAGTTATGGGGCGCAGGCTCATGAAAAACTGTTTTTT. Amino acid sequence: CASSYGAQAHEKLFF.

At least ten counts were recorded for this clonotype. Here the CDR3 DNA reads TGTGCCAGCAGCTTGGAGTACAGCTCCTACGAGCAGTACTTC. Protein product: CASSLEYSSYEQYF. The chain uses TRBV5-5 and TRBJ2-7; D is uncertain. CDR3 length equals 14 residues. The V and J ends lost 0 bases and 0 bases respectively, with 7 bases between them. CDR1 and CDR2 from the germline V gene are SGHKS and YYEKEE (reference sequence).

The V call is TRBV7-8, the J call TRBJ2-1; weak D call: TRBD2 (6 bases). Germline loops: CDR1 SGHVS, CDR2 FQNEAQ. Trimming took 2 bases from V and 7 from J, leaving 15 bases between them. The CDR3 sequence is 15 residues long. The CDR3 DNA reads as TGTGCCAGCAGCTTACGGGACTCCCCGAGGAATGAGCAGTTCTTC. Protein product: CASSLRDSPRNEQFF.

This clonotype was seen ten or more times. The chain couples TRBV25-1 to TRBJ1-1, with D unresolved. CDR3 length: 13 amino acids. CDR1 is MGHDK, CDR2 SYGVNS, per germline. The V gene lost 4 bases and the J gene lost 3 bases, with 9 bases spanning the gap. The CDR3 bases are TGTGCCAGCAGTGTAAACATCTACACTGAAGCTTTCTTT. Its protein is CASSVNIYTEAFF.

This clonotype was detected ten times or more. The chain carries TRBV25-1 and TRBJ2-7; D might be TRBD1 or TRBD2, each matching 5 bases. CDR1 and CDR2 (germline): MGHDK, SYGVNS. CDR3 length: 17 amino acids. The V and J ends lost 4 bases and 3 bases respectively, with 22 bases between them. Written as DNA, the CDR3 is TGTGCCAGCAGTGGACTACCGGGACCTTTGTCGAACTACGAGCAGTACTTC. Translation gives CASSGLPGPLSNYEQYF.

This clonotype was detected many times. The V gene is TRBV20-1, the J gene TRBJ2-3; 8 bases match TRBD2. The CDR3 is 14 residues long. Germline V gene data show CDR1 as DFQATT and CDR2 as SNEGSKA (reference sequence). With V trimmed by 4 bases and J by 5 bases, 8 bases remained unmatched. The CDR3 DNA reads TGCAGTGCTACGGGCAGTAGCGGGGTAGATACGCAGTATTTT. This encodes CSATGSSGVDTQYF.

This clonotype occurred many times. The CDR3 DNA sequence: TGTGCCAGCAGCTTTCAGCGTATGAACACTGAAGCTTTCTTT. Translating it yields CASSFQRMNTEAFF. The chain uses TRBV7-8 and TRBJ1-1; D unclear. There are 14 residues in the CDR3. V lost 3 bases and J 0 bases, leaving 8 bases between the germline ends. Germline V gene sequence: CDR1 SGHVS, CDR2 FQNEAQ.

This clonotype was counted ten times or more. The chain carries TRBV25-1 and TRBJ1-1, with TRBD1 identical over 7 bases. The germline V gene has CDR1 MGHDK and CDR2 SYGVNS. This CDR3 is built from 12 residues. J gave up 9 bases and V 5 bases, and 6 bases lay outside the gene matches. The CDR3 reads CASSTNRGKAFF. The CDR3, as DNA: TGTGCCAGCAGTACCAACAGGGGAAAAGCTTTCTTT.

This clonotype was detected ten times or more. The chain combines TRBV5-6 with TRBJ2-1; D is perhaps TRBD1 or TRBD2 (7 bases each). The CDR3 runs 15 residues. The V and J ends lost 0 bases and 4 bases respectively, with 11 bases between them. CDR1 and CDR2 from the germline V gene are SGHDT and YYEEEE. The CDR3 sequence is CASSLGQGGYNEQFF. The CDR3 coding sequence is TGTGCCAGCAGCTTGGGCCAGGGGGGGTACAATGAGCAGTTCTTC.

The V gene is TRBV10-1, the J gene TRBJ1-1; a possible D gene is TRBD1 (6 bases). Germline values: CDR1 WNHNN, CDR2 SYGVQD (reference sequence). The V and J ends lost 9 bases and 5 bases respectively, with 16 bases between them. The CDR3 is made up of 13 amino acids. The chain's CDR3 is CARKRRGRTEAFF. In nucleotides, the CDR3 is TGCGCCAGAAAACGCAGGGGAAGGACTGAAGCTTTCTTT.

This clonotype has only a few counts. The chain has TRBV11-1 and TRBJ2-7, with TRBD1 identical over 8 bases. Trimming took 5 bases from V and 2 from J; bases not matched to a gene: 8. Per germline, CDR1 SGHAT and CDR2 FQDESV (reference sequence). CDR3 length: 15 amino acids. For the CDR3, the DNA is TGTGCCAGCAGCCGCGGGGCACAGGGGGCCTACGAGCAGTACTTC. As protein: CASSRGAQGAYEQYF.

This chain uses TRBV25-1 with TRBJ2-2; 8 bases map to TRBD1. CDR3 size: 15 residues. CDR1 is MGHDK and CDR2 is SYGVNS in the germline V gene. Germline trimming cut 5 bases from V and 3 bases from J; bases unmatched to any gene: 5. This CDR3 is CASSKTGAHTGELFF. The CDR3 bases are TGTGCCAGCAGTAAGACAGGGGCCCACACCGGGGAGCTGTTTTTT.

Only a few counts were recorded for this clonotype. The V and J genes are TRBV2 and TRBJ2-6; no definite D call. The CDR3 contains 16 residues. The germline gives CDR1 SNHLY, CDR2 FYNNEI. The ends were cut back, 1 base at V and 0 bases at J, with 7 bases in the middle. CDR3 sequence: CASSEEVISGANVLTF. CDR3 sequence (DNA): TGTGCCAGCAGTGAAGAGGTAATCTCTGGGGCCAACGTCCTGACTTTC.

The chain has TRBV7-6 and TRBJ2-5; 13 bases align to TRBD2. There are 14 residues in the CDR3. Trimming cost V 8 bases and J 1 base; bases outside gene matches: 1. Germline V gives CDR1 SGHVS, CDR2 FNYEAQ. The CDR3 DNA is TGTGCCAGCCGGACTAGCGGGGGCCAAGAGACCCAGTACTTC. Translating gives CASRTSGGQETQYF.

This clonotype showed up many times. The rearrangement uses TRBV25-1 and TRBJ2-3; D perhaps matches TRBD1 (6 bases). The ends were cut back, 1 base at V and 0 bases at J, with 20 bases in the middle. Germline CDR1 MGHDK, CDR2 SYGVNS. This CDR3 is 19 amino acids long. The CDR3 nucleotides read TGTGCCAGCAGTGAATTCCCTAGCAGGGGCGGATCTAGCACAGATACGCAGTATTTT. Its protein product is CASSEFPSRGGSSTDTQYF.

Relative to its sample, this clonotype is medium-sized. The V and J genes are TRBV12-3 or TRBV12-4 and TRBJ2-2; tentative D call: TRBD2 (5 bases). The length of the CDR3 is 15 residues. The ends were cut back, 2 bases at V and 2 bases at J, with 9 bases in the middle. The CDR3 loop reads CASSLNGVNTGELFF. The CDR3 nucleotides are TGTGCCAGCAGTTTAAACGGGGTAAACACCGGGGAGCTGTTTTTT.

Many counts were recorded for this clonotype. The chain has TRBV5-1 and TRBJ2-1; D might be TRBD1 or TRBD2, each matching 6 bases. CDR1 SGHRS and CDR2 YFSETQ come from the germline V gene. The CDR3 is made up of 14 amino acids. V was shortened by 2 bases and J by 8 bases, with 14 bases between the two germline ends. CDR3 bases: TGCGCCAGCAGCTTCCGACTAGAGGGGGATGAGCAGTTCTTC. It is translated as CASSFRLEGDEQFF.

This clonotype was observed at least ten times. The CDR3 DNA follows: TGCGCCAGCAGCCAACGATGGGCGGGGTCCACAGATACGCAGTATTTT. Its translation: CASSQRWAGSTDTQYF. The chain joins TRBV4-1 to TRBJ2-3, with D tentatively TRBD2 (6 bases). The CDR3 sequence is 16 residues long. Germline CDR1 and CDR2: MGHRA and YSYEKL. Trimming removed 2 bases at V and 2 bases at J, with 14 bases between.

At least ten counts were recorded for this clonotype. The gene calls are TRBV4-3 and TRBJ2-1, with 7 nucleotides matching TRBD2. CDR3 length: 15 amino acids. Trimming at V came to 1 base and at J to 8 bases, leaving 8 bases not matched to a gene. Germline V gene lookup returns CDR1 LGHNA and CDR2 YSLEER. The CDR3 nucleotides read TGCGCCAGCAGCCAAGTTCCGGGAGGAGGGGATGAGCAGTTCTTC. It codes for CASSQVPGGGDEQFF.

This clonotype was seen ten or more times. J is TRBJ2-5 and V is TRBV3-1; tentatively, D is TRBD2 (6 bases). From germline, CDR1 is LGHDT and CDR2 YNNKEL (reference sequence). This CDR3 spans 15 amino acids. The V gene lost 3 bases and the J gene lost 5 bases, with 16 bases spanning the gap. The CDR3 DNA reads TGTGCCAGCAGCCAGGGTCGGGGGTATAGTGAGACCCAGTACTTC. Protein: CASSQGRGYSETQYF.

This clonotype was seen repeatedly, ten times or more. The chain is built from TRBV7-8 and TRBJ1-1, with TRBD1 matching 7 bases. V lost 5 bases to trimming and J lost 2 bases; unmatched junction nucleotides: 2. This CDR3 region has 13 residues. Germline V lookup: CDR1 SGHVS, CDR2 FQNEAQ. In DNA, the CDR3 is TGTGCCAGCAGCCGACAGGGAAACACTGAAGCTTTCTTT. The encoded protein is CASSRQGNTEAFF.